A selection of T cell receptor beta chains follows, all from one sample in a study of cytomegalovirus exposure and HLA in healthy donors. The data were produced by immunoSEQ multiplex PCR, yet TCRdb's version contains in-frame clones alone and is incomplete. Among about 120,000 clones, around three quarters were seen once, and the ten largest hold roughly 3.7%. The source material was PBMCs. The origin of the receptors is a human donor in good health. The CDR3 runs from the conserved cysteine through the conserved F or W. The order of the fields is J gene, D gene, V gene, clone size, CDR3 DNA, CDR3 protein. A D gene is named only where the DNA matches it firmly. The size field is filled for only some rows; it gives once, few, many or a size class.

>TRBJ2-7|NA|TRBV6-5|NA
TGTGCCAGCAGTCGCGACCGGGTCGCCTACGAGCAGTACTTC
CASSRDRVAYEQYF
>TRBJ2-2|TRBD2|TRBV28|NA
TGTGCCAGCAGGACAAGTAGCGGGTCCGGGGAGCTGTTTTTT
CASRTSSGSGELFF
>TRBJ2-1|TRBD2|TRBV11-3|once
TGTGCCAGCAGCCTTACTAGCGAGAGCTCCTACAATGAGCAGTTCTTC
CASSLTSESSYNEQFF
>TRBJ2-7|TRBD2|TRBV4-1|NA
TGCGCCAGCAGCCCAGCGGGAGGGCCTGGGGAGCAGTACTTC
CASSPAGGPGEQYF
>TRBJ2-2|TRBD2|TRBV5-1|once
TGCGCCAGCAGCTTGGTTTCGGGACTAGCGGTTGCGAACACCGGGGAGCTGTTTTTT
CASSLVSGLAVANTGELFF
>TRBJ2-1|TRBD2|TRBV4-1|NA
TGCGCCAGCAGCCAAGTTACAGGGACTAGCTCCTACAATGAGCAGTTCTTC
CASSQVTGTSSYNEQFF
>TRBJ1-6|NA|TRBV14|NA
TGTGCCAGCAGCCCCAACAGAAATTCACCCCTCCACTTT
CASSPNRNSPLHF
>TRBJ1-1|NA|TRBV5-4|NA
TGTGCCAGCAGCTCGCCTGTTGGGGGCGGGAGCACTGAAGCTTTCTTT
CASSSPVGGGSTEAFF
>TRBJ2-7|TRBD2|TRBV4-1|NA
TGCGCCAGCAGCCAAGGCTCTTTTAGGACTAGCGGGAGGACCAGCTCCTACGAGCAGTACTTC
CASSQGSFRTSGRTSSYEQYF
>TRBJ2-1|TRBD1|TRBV6-1|NA
TGTGCCAGCAGTGAAGCGGCGTTCTTGACAGGGGGATACAATGAGCAGTTCTTC
CASSEAAFLTGGYNEQFF
>TRBJ1-5|NA|TRBV6-6|once
TGTGCCAGCAGCGACAAGGACGGGGTCAATCAGCCCCAGCATTTT
CASSDKDGVNQPQHF
>TRBJ1-2|NA|TRBV5-5|NA
TGTGCCAGCAGCTTAGAGGAGGGCTGGGGCTACACCTTC
CASSLEEGWGYTF
>TRBJ2-2|TRBD1|TRBV19|NA
TGTGCCAGTATCGACAGGGTGACCGGGGAGCTGTTTTTT
CASIDRVTGELFF
>TRBJ2-5|NA|TRBV19|NA
TGTGCCAGTAGTATTTCCAGGGGCCAAGAGACCCAGTACTTC
CASSISRGQETQYF
>TRBJ2-3|TRBD2|TRBV15|NA
TGTGCCACCAGCGGCACACTAGCGGGAGCGGATACGCAGTATTTT
CATSGTLAGADTQYF
>TRBJ2-1|TRBD2|TRBV27|NA
TGTGCCAGCAGTACCAGCGGGACTAGCGGGGGTTACAATGAGCAGTTCTTC
CASSTSGTSGGYNEQFF
>TRBJ1-1|NA|TRBV7-9|NA
TGTGCCAGCAGCTTCGGGGATCTGGGAGCTGAAGCTTTCTTT
CASSFGDLGAEAFF
>TRBJ2-1|TRBD2|TRBV9|NA
TGTGCCAGCAGCGCCGGGGGGATGAGGAATGAGCAGTTCTTC
CASSAGGMRNEQFF
>TRBJ2-3|TRBD2|TRBV7-6|NA
TGTGCCAGCAGCTTCTGGACTAGCGGGGGGGGCACAGATACGCAGTATTTT
CASSFWTSGGGTDTQYF
>TRBJ1-2|NA|TRBV27|NA
TGTGCCAGCAGTTTTGCAGGGGAGGGCTACACCTTC
CASSFAGEGYTF
>TRBJ2-5|NA|TRBV25-1|NA
TGTGCCAGCAGTAATACAGGGATGCCACAAGAGACCCAGTACTTC
CASSNTGMPQETQYF
>TRBJ2-5|NA|TRBV7-9|NA
TGTGCCAGCAGTCCCTCGCGGTCCCAAGAGACCCAGTACTTC
CASSPSRSQETQYF
>TRBJ2-7|NA|TRBV12-1|once
TGTGCCAGCAGCTTTGTGGCGGTTTCCTACGAGCAGTACTTC
CASSFVAVSYEQYF
>TRBJ1-2|NA|TRBV9|NA
TGTGCCAGCAGCCGCACAGGGAACTATGGCTACACCTTC
CASSRTGNYGYTF
>TRBJ2-3|NA|TRBV15|NA
TGTGCCACCAGCAGGGGAACGGGGAGGAACACAGATACGCAGTATTTT
CATSRGTGRNTDTQYF
>TRBJ2-7|TRBD2|TRBV14|NA
TGTGCCAGCAGCCCGTTTGGGGGGGAGGGCCGATACGAGCAGTACTTC
CASSPFGGEGRYEQYF
>TRBJ2-5|NA|TRBV9|NA
TGTGCCAGCAGCGTAGCAGCAGGCCACCAAGAGACCCAGTACTTC
CASSVAAGHQETQYF
>TRBJ2-1|TRBD2|TRBV19|NA
TGTGCCAGTAGCACTAGCGGGAGCTCCTACAATGAGCAGTTCTTC
CASSTSGSSYNEQFF
>TRBJ2-5|TRBD1|TRBV11-2|NA
TGTGCCAGCAGCTTCCAGGGACAGACCCAAGAGACCCAGTACTTC
CASSFQGQTQETQYF
>TRBJ2-2|NA|TRBV6-5|NA
TGTGCCAGCAGCACAGAGGGGGATAACACCGGGGAGCTGTTTTTT
CASSTEGDNTGELFF
>TRBJ2-1|NA|TRBV27|NA
TGTGCCAGTCGACCTCTCTTCAGGGGGGCTGCGAATGAGCAGTTCTTC
CASRPLFRGAANEQFF
>TRBJ2-3|NA|TRBV2|NA
TGTGCCAGCTCATCCGACGAGGGCCCTCTTTGGACAGATACGCAGTATTTT
CASSSDEGPLWTDTQYF
>TRBJ1-5|NA|TRBV28|NA
TGTGCCAGCAGCGGACCCAGGGGCGGGGGGGGTCAGCCCCAGCATTTT
CASSGPRGGGGQPQHF
>TRBJ2-7|TRBD1|TRBV6-1|NA
TGTGCCAGCAGTGAAACAGGGGGCCCCTACGAGCAGTACTTC
CASSETGGPYEQYF
>TRBJ2-5|TRBD1|TRBV5-1|NA
TGCGCCAGCAGCCTCGCTTATGGGACAGCCCAAGAGACCCAGTACTTC
CASSLAYGTAQETQYF
>TRBJ1-2|NA|TRBV27|NA
TGTGCCAGCAGTCTGACTGCTTCGTATGGCTACACCTTC
CASSLTASYGYTF
>TRBJ1-3|NA|TRBV18|NA
TGTGCCAGCTCATCCCGACAGGTTGGGGGTTTGACCACCATATATTTT
CASSSRQVGGLTTIYF
>TRBJ1-5|NA|TRBV18|NA
TGTGCCAGCTCACCATCCAATAGCAATCAGCCCCAGCATTTT
CASSPSNSNQPQHF
>TRBJ2-7|NA|TRBV2|NA
TGTGCCAGCAGTTTGCAGGGCTCCTACGAGCAGTACTTC
CASSLQGSYEQYF
>TRBJ2-1|NA|TRBV29-1|NA
TGCAGCGTTCTCCGGGACTTACCTTACAATGAGCAGTTCTTC
CSVLRDLPYNEQFF
>TRBJ1-5|NA|TRBV7-2|NA
TGTGCCAGCAGCTTAGGGGGGCCCGGCAATCAGCCCCAGCATTTT
CASSLGGPGNQPQHF
>TRBJ1-1|TRBD1|TRBV6-5|NA
TGTGCCAGCAGTACCGTAGACAGGGAGTGGGCTGAAGCTTTCTTT
CASSTVDREWAEAFF
>TRBJ1-1|NA|TRBV7-2|NA
TGTGCCAGCAGCAGGGGCCTAATGCCTGAAGCTTTCTTT
CASSRGLMPEAFF
>TRBJ1-2|NA|TRBV5-1|few
TGCGCCAGCAGCGCCCCGGGGTATGGCTACACCTTC
CASSAPGYGYTF
>TRBJ2-7|TRBD1|TRBV2|NA
TGTGCCAGCAGTGCGGGACAGGTCGCCTACGAGCAGTACTTC
CASSAGQVAYEQYF
>TRBJ1-1|TRBD1|TRBV6-4|NA
TGTGCCGGCAGTGACCGGGACAGCCTGAACACTGAAGCTTTCTTT
CAGSDRDSLNTEAFF
>TRBJ2-2|TRBD2|TRBV19|NA
TGTGCCAGTAGTATCAGGACTAGCGCGGGCACCGGGGAGCTGTTTTTT
CASSIRTSAGTGELFF
>TRBJ1-2|NA|TRBV12-5|NA
TGTGCTAGTGGTTTGGTACTAAATACCATCTATGGCTACACCTTC
CASGLVLNTIYGYTF
>TRBJ2-1|TRBD2|TRBV7-2|few
TGTGCCAGCAGCCCCCACGGGACTAGCGGGAGGGCCATAAATGAGCAGTTCTTC
CASSPHGTSGRAINEQFF
>TRBJ2-1|NA|TRBV5-1|once
TGCGCCAGCCAAGGGTTGGGGCCAAGCCCCTACAATGAGCAGTTCTTC
CASQGLGPSPYNEQFF
>TRBJ1-4|TRBD1|TRBV19|NA
TGTGCCAGTATCGGACAGGGGCGCGAAAAACTGTTTTTT
CASIGQGREKLFF
>TRBJ2-5|NA|TRBV18|few
TGTGCCAGCTCACCACCGGATAGGCGCGGAGAGACCCAGTACTTC
CASSPPDRRGETQYF
>TRBJ1-1|NA|TRBV2|NA
TGTGCCAGCAGTGAAAGACTCCAGGGCACTGAAGCTTTCTTT
CASSERLQGTEAFF